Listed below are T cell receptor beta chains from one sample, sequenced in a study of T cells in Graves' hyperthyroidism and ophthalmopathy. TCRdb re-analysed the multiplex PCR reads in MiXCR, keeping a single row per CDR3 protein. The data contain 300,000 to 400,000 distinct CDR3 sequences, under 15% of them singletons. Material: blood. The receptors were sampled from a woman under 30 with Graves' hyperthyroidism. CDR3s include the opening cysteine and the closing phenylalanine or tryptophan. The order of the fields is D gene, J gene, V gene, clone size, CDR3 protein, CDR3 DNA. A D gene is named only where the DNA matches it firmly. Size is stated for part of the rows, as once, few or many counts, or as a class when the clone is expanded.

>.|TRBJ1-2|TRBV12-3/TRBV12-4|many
CASSLEQGNNYGYTF
TGTGCCAGCAGTCTAGAACAGGGAAATAACTATGGCTACACCTTC
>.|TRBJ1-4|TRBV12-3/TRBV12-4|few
CASKSARRNNEKLFF
TGTGCCAGCAAAAGCGCCCGACGGAATAATGAAAAACTGTTTTTT
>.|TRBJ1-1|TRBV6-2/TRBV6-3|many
CASTLGGYTEAFF
TGTGCCAGCACCCTGGGTGGTTACACTGAAGCTTTCTTT
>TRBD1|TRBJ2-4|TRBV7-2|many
CASSLERGRPKNIQYF
TGTGCCAGCAGCTTAGAAAGGGGGCGTCCCAAAAACATTCAGTACTTC
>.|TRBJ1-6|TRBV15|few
CATSRRNTGAPPYNSPLHF
TGTGCCACCAGCAGACGCAACACGGGGGCCCCTCCCTATAATTCACCCCTCCACTTT
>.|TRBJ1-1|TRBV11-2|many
CASSSTRGDTEAFF
TGTGCCAGCAGCTCCACTAGGGGGGACACTGAAGCTTTCTTT
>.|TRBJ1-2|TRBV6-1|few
CASSNPPVNYGYTF
TGTGCCAGCAGTAACCCTCCGGTGAACTATGGCTACACCTTC
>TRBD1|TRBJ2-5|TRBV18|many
CASSPQDREETQYF
TGTGCCAGCTCACCACAGGACAGGGAGGAGACCCAGTACTTC
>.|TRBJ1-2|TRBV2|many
CASSSWEGANYGYTF
TGTGCCAGCAGTTCCTGGGAGGGTGCTAACTATGGCTACACCTTC
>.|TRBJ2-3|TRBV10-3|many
CAIKGAFSTDTQYF
TGTGCCATCAAGGGCGCCTTTAGCACAGATACGCAGTATTTT
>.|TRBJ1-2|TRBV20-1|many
CSASRQESNYGYTF
TGCAGTGCTAGCCGGCAGGAATCTAACTATGGCTACACCTTC
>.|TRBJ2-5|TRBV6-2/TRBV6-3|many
CASSYSTYWETQYF
TGTGCCAGCAGTTACTCTACTTATTGGGAGACCCAGTACTTC
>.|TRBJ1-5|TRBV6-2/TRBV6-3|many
CASSYEVQVNQPQHF
TGTGCCAGCAGTTATGAAGTACAAGTTAATCAGCCCCAGCATTTT
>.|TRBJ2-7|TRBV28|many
CASSSTGQTVFQYF
TGTGCCAGCAGTTCCACTGGACAGACAGTCTTTCAGTACTTC
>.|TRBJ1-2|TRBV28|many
CASTTRGSLYGYTF
TGTGCCAGCACAACAAGAGGTTCCCTCTATGGCTACACCTTC
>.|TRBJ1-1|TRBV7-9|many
CASSLQGWAFF
TGTGCCAGCAGCTTACAGGGGTGGGCTTTCTTT
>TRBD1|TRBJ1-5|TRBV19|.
CASSFERGGARGNQPQHF
TGTGCCAGTAGTTTCGAACGAGGGGGCGCGAGGGGAAATCAGCCCCAGCATTTT
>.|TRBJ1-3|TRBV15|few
CATSREGFSGNTIYF
TGTGCCACCAGCAGAGAAGGGTTCTCTGGAAACACCATATATTTT
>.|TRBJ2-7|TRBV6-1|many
CASTSGQRLLSYEQYF
TGTGCCAGCACCTCCGGGCAGAGGTTATTGTCCTACGAGCAGTACTTC
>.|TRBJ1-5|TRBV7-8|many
CASSFLNQPQHF
TGTGCCAGCAGCTTCCTCAATCAGCCCCAGCATTTT
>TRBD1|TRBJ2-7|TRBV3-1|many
CASSRKGQSYEQYF
TGTGCCAGCAGCCGAAAGGGACAGAGCTACGAGCAGTACTTC
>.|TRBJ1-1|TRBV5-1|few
CASRRGTGGTEAFF
TGCGCCAGCAGAAGGGGAACGGGGGGCACTGAAGCTTTCTTT
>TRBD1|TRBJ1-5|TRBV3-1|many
CASSPGTGGYQPQHF
TGTGCCAGCAGTCCAGGGACAGGGGGTTATCAGCCCCAGCATTTT
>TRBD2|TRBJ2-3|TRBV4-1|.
CASRLAGGPSSTDTQYF
TGCGCCAGCAGACTAGCGGGAGGGCCTTCCAGCACAGATACGCAGTATTTT
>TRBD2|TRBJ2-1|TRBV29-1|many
CSVEGTSSYNEQFF
TGCAGCGTTGAGGGGACTAGCTCCTACAATGAGCAGTTCTTC
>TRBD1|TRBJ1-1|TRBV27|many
CASSFGQGVSEAFF
TGTGCCAGCAGTTTCGGACAGGGGGTGAGTGAAGCTTTCTTT
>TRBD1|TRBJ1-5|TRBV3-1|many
CASSQVQGSQPQHF
TGTGCCAGCAGCCAAGTACAGGGGAGTCAGCCCCAGCATTTT
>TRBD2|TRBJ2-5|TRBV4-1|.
CASSHAGLAGPKETQYF
TGCGCCAGCAGCCATGCAGGACTAGCGGGCCCAAAAGAGACCCAGTACTTC
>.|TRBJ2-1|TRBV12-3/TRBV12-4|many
CASSLKRTSLRAEQFF
TGTGCCAGCAGTTTAAAGAGAACTAGTTTGAGGGCTGAGCAGTTCTTC
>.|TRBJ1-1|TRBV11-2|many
CASSLGGPVGAFF
TGTGCCAGCAGCTTAGGAGGGCCCGTTGGGGCTTTCTTT
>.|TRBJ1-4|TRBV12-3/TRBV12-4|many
CASTPQGQEKLFF
TGTGCCAGCACCCCCCAGGGTCAGGAAAAACTGTTTTTT
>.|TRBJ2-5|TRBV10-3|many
CAISEVALEETQYF
TGTGCCATCAGTGAGGTTGCCTTGGAAGAGACCCAGTACTTC
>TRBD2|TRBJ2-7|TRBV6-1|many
CASSPRPTSGPWNEQYF
TGTGCCAGCAGTCCCCGACCGACTAGCGGGCCTTGGAACGAGCAGTACTTC
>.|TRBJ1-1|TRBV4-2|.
CASSPRGGFYSFF
TGTGCCAGCAGCCCCCGGGGAGGGTTCTATTCTTTCTTT
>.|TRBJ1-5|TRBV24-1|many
CATSDSIGTYNQPQHF
TGTGCCACCAGTGATTCTATCGGGACATATAATCAGCCCCAGCATTTT
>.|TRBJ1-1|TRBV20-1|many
CSARDLEAFF
TGCAGTGCTAGAGATTTGGAAGCTTTCTTT
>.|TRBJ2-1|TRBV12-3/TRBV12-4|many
CASSLRDTINNEQFF
TGTGCCAGCAGTCTACGGGACACAATAAACAATGAGCAGTTCTTC
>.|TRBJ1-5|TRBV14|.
CASSQESGQLYNSNQPQHF
TGTGCCAGCAGCCAAGAGTCCGGACAGTTATACAATAGCAATCAGCCCCAGCATTTT
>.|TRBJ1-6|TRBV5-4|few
CASSHGRDSYNSPLHF
TGTGCCAGCAGCCATGGCCGGGACTCCTATAATTCACCCCTCCACTTT
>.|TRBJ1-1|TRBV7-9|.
CASSRSGRNTEAFF
TGTGCCAGCAGCCGGAGTGGCAGGAACACTGAAGCTTTCTTT